Reported below is one T cell receptor beta chain. Additional DNA sequences in this sample encode the identical CDR3. The V and J ends lost 3 bases and 3 bases, in that order; junction bases with no gene match: 3. From germline, CDR1 is SGHDN and CDR2 FVKESK. The CDR3 is made up of 14 amino acids. The sample is drawn from a study of blood T cell repertoires in COVID-19. Background on the study: Spain, Italy and the United States supplied samples that represented acute and convalescent COVID-19. T cells, B-cell-depleted T cells, or PBMCs provided the cDNA or gDNA that served as material.

Clones were read by immunoSEQ multiplex PCR, and TCRdb kept only the in-frame ones, dropping some. The table lists under 300,000 clones, more than 75% of them singletons. The sample was peripheral blood. The chain joins TRBV14 to TRBJ2-7; 9 bases fit TRBD1. The source of this sequence is a man of 80 years or more with acute or convalescent COVID-19. CDR3: CASSQGQGGYEQYF. The CDR3 DNA sequence: TGTGCCAGCAGCCAGGGACAGGGAGGCTACGAGCAGTACTTC.